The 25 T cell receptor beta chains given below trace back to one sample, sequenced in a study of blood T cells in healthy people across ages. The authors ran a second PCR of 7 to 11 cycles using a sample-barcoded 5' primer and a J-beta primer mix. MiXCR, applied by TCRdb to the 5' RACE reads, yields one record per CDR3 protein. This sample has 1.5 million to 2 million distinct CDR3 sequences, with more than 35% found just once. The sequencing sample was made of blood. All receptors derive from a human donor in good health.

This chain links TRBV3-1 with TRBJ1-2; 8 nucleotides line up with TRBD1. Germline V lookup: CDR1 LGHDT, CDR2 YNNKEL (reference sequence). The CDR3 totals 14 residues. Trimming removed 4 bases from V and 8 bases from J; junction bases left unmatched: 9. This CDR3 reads CASSLLSGTGGYTF. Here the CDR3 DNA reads TGTGCCAGCAGCCTCCTATCGGGGACAGGCGGCTACACCTTC.

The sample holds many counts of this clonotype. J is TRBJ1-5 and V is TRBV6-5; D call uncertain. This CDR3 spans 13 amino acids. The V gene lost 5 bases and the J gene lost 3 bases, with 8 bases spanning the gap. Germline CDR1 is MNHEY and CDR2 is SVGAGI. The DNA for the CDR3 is TGTGCCAGCAGTCCAGCTGACAATCAGCCCCAGCATTTT. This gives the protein CASSPADNQPQHF.

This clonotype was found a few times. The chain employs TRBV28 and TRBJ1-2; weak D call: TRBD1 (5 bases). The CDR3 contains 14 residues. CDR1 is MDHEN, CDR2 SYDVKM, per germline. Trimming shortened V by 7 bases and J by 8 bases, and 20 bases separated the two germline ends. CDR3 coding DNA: TGTGCCAGCACCCTTACCGGCTCACGGGACGGCTACACCTTC. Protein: CASTLTGSRDGYTF.

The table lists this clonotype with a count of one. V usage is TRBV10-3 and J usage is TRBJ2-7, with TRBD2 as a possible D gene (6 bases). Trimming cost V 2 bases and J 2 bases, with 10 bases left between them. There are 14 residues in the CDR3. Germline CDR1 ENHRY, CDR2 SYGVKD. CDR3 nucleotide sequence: TGTGCCATCAGTGAGAATCCGGGGGCCTACGAGCAGTACTTC. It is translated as CAISENPGAYEQYF.

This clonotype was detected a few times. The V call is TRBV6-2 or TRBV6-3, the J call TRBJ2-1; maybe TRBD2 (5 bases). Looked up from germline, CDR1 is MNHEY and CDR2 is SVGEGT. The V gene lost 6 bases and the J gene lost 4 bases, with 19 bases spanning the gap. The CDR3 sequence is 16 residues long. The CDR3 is CASSVTLKGVYNEQFF. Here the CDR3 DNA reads TGTGCCAGCAGCGTAACTCTCAAGGGAGTATACAATGAGCAGTTCTTC.

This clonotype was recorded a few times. The CDR3 loop reads CATSVASGGYTF. Here the CDR3 DNA reads TGTGCCACCAGTGTTGCCTCGGGAGGCTACACCTTC. This chain uses TRBV24-1 with TRBJ1-2; D gene ambiguous. Germline V lookup: CDR1 KGHDR, CDR2 SFDVKD. This CDR3 region has 12 residues. The V end was cut by 5 bases, the J end by 8 bases, with 11 bases between.

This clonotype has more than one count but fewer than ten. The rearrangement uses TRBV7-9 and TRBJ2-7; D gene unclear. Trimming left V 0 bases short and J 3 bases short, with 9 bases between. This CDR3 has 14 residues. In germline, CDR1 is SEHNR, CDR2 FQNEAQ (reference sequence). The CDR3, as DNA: TGTGCCAGCAGCTTAGCGTACATTGGCTACGAGCAGTACTTC. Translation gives CASSLAYIGYEQYF.

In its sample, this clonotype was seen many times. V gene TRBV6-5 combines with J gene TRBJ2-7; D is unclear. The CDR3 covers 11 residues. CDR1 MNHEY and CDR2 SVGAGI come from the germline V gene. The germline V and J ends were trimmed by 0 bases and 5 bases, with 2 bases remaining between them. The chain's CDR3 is CASSYSHEQYF. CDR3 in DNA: TGTGCCAGCAGTTACTCGCACGAGCAGTACTTC.

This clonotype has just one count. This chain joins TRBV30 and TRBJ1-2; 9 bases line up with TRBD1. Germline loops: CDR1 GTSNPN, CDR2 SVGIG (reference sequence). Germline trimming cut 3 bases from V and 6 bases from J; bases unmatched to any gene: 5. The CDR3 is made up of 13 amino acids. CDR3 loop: CAWSAQGADGYTF. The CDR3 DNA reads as TGTGCCTGGAGCGCACAGGGGGCCGATGGCTACACCTTC.

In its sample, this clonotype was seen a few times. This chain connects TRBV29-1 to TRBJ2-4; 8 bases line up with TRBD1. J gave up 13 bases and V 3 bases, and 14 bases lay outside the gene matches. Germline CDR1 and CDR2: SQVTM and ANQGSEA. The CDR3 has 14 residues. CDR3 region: CSVEWQGAFNEQYF. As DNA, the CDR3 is TGCAGCGTTGAGTGGCAGGGGGCTTTCAATGAGCAGTACTTC.

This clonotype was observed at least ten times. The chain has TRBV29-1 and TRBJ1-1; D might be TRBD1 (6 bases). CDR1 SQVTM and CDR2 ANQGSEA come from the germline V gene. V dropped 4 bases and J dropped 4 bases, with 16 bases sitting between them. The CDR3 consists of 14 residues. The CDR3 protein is CSVVGAGVATEAFF. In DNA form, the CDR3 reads TGCAGCGTTGTAGGGGCAGGGGTGGCCACTGAAGCTTTCTTT.

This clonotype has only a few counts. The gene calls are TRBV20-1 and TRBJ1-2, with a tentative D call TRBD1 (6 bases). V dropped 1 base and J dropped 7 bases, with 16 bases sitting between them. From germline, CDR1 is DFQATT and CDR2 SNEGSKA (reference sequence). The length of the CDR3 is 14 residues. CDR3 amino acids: CSARVRQVLGGYTF. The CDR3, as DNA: TGCAGTGCTAGAGTTAGACAGGTTCTTGGTGGCTACACCTTC.

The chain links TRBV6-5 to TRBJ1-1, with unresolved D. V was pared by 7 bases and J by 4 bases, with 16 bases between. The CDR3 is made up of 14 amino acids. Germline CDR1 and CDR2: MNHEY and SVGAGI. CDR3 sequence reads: CASTRIDGSTEAFF. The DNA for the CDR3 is TGTGCCAGCACCCGGATCGACGGGAGCACTGAAGCTTTCTTT.

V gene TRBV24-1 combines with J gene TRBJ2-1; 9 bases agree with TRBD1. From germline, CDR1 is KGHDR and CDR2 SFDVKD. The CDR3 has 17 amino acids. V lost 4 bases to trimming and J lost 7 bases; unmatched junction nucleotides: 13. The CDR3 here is CATSDPTGGNRWNEQFF. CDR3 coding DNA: TGTGCCACCAGTGACCCTACAGGGGGCAATAGGTGGAATGAGCAGTTCTTC.

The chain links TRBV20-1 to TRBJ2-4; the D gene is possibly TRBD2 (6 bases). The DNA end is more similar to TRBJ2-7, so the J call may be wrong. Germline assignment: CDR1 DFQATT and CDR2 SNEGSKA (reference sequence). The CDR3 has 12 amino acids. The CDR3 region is CSAREGGDEQYF. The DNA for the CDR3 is TGCAGTGCTAGAGAAGGAGGGGACGAGCAGTACTTC.

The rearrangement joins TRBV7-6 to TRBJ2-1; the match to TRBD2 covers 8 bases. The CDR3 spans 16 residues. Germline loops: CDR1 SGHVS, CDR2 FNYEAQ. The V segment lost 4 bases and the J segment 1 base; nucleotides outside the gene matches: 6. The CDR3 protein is CASSSRAGESYNEQFF. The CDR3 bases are TGTGCCAGCAGCTCCAGAGCGGGGGAGTCCTACAATGAGCAGTTCTTC.

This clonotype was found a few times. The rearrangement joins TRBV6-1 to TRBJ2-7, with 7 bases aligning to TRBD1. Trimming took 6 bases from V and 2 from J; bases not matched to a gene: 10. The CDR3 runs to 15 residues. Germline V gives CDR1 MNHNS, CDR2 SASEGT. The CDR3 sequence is CASRKETGSPYEQYF. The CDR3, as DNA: TGTGCCAGCAGGAAGGAGACAGGGTCTCCCTACGAGCAGTACTTC.

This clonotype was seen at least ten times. This CDR3 reads CASSHGHGEGSPLHF. The CDR3 DNA is TGTGCCAGCAGCCACGGACACGGAGAAGGTTCACCCCTCCACTTT. The chain recombines TRBV3-1 with TRBJ1-6; D may be TRBD1 (5 bases). This CDR3 is 15 amino acids long. V was clipped by 3 bases and J by 9 bases, with 15 bases between them. Germline V gene sequence: CDR1 LGHDT, CDR2 YNNKEL (reference sequence).

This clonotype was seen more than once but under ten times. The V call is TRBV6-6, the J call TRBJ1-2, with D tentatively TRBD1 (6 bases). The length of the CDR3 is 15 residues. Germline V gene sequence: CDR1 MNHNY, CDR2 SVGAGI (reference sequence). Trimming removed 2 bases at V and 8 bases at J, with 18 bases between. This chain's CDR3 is CASSYRGQGLLGYTF. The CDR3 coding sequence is TGTGCCAGCAGTTACCGGGGGCAGGGCCTGCTGGGCTACACCTTC.

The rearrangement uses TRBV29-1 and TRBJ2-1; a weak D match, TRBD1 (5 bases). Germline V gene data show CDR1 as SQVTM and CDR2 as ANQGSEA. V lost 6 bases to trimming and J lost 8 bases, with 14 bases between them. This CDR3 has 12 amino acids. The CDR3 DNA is TGCAGCGTCTACGACAGTTACGATGAGCAGTTCTTC. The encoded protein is CSVYDSYDEQFF.

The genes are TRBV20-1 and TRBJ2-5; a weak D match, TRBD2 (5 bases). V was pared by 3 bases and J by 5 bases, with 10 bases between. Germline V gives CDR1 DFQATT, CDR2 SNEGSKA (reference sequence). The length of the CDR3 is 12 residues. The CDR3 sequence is CSARSRVETQYF. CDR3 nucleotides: TGCAGTGCTAGGTCGCGGGTGGAGACCCAGTACTTC.

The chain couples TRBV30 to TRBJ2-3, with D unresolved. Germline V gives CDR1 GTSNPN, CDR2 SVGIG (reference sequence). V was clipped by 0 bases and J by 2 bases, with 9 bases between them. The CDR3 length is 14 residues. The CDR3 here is CAWSVLLNTDTQYF. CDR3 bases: TGTGCCTGGAGTGTCCTCCTCAACACAGATACGCAGTATTTT.

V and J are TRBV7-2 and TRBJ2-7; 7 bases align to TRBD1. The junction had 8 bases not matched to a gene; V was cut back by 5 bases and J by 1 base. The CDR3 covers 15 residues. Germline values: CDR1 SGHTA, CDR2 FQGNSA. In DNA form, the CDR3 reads TGTGCCAGCAGCCCATCGACAGGGCAGTCCTACGAGCAGTACTTC. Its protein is CASSPSTGQSYEQYF.

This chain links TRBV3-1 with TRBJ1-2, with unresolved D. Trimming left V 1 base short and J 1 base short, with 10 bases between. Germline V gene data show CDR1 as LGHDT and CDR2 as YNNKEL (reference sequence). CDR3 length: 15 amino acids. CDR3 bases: TGTGCCAGCAGCCAAGTATCGGGCCTTAACTATGGCTACACCTTC. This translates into CASSQVSGLNYGYTF.

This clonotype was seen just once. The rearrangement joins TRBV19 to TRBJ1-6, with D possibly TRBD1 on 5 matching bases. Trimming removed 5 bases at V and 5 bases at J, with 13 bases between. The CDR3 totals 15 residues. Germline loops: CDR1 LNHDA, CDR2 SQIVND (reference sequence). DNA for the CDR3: TGTGCCAGTAGTGTCGCCCCGGGACATAATTCACCCCTCCACTTT. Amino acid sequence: CASSVAPGHNSPLHF.